The 14 T cell receptor beta chains below come from one sample, sequenced in a study of cytomegalovirus exposure and HLA in healthy donors. The PCR was carried out with 60 Vbeta primers and 13 Jbeta primers. Repertoires were generated with immunoSEQ multiplex PCR, while TCRdb's copy carries only in-frame clones and drops some. Among 150,000 to 200,000 clones listed, approximately 70% were seen once. The sample comprised PBMCs. The receptors derive from a woman aged 25 to 39 in good health and CMV-seronegative.

The gene calls are TRBV2 and TRBJ1-1; 7 bases are shared with TRBD1. This CDR3 spans 12 amino acids. Germline CDR1 reads SNHLY; CDR2 reads FYNNEI. Trimming at V came to 8 bases and at J to 3 bases, leaving 3 bases not matched to a gene. This CDR3 is CASGTEYTEAFF. CDR3 coding DNA: TGTGCCAGCGGGACAGAGTACACTGAAGCTTTCTTT.

The chain combines TRBV19 with TRBJ1-2, with a tentative D call TRBD1 (6 bases). The ends were cut back, 7 bases at V and 4 bases at J, with 19 bases in the middle. This CDR3 is 15 amino acids long. In germline, CDR1 is LNHDA, CDR2 SQIVND (reference sequence). The CDR3, as DNA: TGTGCCAGTACCATCCCTCGACAGGCCGCCTATGGCTACACCTTC. Amino acids: CASTIPRQAAYGYTF.

This chain uses TRBV2 with TRBJ2-2; 7 bases map to TRBD1. J was trimmed by 6 bases and V by 3 bases; bases with no gene match: 7. This CDR3 comprises 15 residues. Germline values: CDR1 SNHLY, CDR2 FYNNEI. The CDR3 loop reads CASSEETGSAGELFF. The DNA for the CDR3 is TGTGCCAGCAGTGAGGAGACAGGGTCCGCCGGGGAGCTGTTTTTT.

This chain joins TRBV4-2 and TRBJ1-3; D unclear. Between the trimmed V and J ends, which lost 0 bases and 0 bases, there was a span of 9 bases. Germline V gene sequence: CDR1 LGHNA, CDR2 YNFKEQ. The CDR3 is 16 amino acids. The CDR3 protein is CASSQEQIISGNTIYF. The CDR3 DNA is TGTGCCAGCAGCCAAGAACAGATAATCTCTGGAAACACCATATATTTT.

V usage is TRBV7-3 and J usage is TRBJ2-5; D uncertain. The length of the CDR3 is 13 residues. CDR1 and CDR2 (germline): SGHTA, FQGTGA. Trimming cost V 3 bases and J 4 bases, with 9 bases left between them. The CDR3 bases are TGTGCCAGCAGCTTGTATCCCGGAGAGACCCAGTACTTC. This encodes CASSLYPGETQYF.

The chain combines TRBV5-1 with TRBJ1-4; D call uncertain. The CDR3 runs 14 residues. V was trimmed by 1 base and J by 2 bases, leaving 6 bases between them. CDR1 and CDR2 from the germline V gene are SGHRS and YFSETQ. The CDR3 DNA sequence: TGCGCCAGCAGCTTGCAGGTTACTAATGAAAAACTGTTTTTT. Amino acids: CASSLQVTNEKLFF. The variable domain in full, completed from reference TRBV5-1 and TRBJ1-4, reads KAGVTQTPRYLIKTRGQQVTLSCSPISGHRSVSWYQQTPGQGLQFLFEYFSETQRNKGNFPGRFSGRQFSNSRSEMNVSTLELGDSALYLCASSLQVTNEKLFFGSGTQLSVL.

The chain carries TRBV5-6 and TRBJ2-3; possible D gene TRBD2, 7 bases. V dropped 2 bases and J dropped 1 base, with 20 bases sitting between them. The CDR3 is 18 residues long. CDR1 and CDR2 from the germline V gene are SGHDT and YYEEEE. In DNA, the CDR3 is TGTGCCAGCAGCTTATTAGGCGGGGGCCGGGGAGGCACAGATACGCAGTATTTT. Its translation: CASSLLGGGRGGTDTQYF.

The chain links TRBV7-2 to TRBJ2-7, with 8 bases that match TRBD2. Germline V gene sequence: CDR1 SGHTA, CDR2 FQGNSA. Trimming removed 0 bases from V and 6 bases from J; junction bases left unmatched: 4. This CDR3 is built from 14 residues. The CDR3 bases are TGTGCCAGCAGCTTAGCCGGGAGGGCGCCCGAGCAGTACTTC. Translating gives CASSLAGRAPEQYF.

This clone was picked up a small number of times. The rearrangement links TRBV6-1 to TRBJ1-1; D is unclear. The germline gives CDR1 MNHNS, CDR2 SASEGT. The V and J ends lost 4 bases and 4 bases respectively, with 10 bases between them. This CDR3 spans 13 amino acids. The CDR3 loop is CASSVQQTTEAFF. The CDR3 DNA reads as TGTGCCAGCAGTGTCCAACAGACCACTGAAGCTTTCTTT.

This clone showed up just once. J is TRBJ1-5 and V is TRBV5-8; D is ambiguous. V lost 5 bases and J lost 7, with 10 bases in between. CDR3 length equals 12 residues. The V gene's germline CDR1 is SGHTS and CDR2 YDEGEE. CDR3 in amino acids: CASSNFGQPQHF. CDR3 DNA: TGTGCCAGCAGTAACTTCGGGCAGCCCCAGCATTTT.

The rearrangement uses TRBV6-1 and TRBJ1-6; 9 positions match TRBD1. V was clipped by 7 bases and J by 10 bases; unmatched bases: 11. The CDR3 loop spans 15 amino acids. Germline CDR1 MNHNS, CDR2 SASEGT. The CDR3 spells CASNRQGELTSPLHF. CDR3 bases: TGTGCCAGCAACCGACAGGGGGAATTGACGTCACCCCTCCACTTT.

The chain employs TRBV5-6 and TRBJ2-7, with TRBD2 identical over 7 bases. This CDR3 has 16 residues. J gave up 4 bases and V 0 bases, and 10 bases lay outside the gene matches. The germline gives CDR1 SGHDT, CDR2 YYEEEE. The DNA for the CDR3 is TGTGCCAGCAGCTTGGGAAGGGGAGGGGCTGGGTACGAGCAGTACTTC. It specifies CASSLGRGGAGYEQYF.

This clone has a handful of counts. The chain is built from TRBV19 and TRBJ1-5; D uncertain. V lost 3 bases and J 0 bases, leaving 15 bases between the germline ends. This CDR3 contains 17 residues. Germline values: CDR1 LNHDA, CDR2 SQIVND (reference sequence). CDR3 in amino acids: CASSIGAGGSSNQPQHF. CDR3 sequence (DNA): TGTGCCAGTAGTATCGGTGCGGGAGGGTCTAGCAATCAGCCCCAGCATTTT.

A note on this clone: At one end the junction does not follow the germline gene, possibly because of a read error. The genes are TRBV11-3 and TRBJ2-3, with 7 positions matching TRBD1. The length of the CDR3 is 16 residues. In germline, CDR1 is SGHNT, CDR2 YENEEA. CDR3 nucleotide sequence: TGTGCCAGCAGCCTAGACTCACAGGGGCTCACAGATACGCAGTATTTT. Encoded protein: CASSLDSQGLTDTQYF.